A single sample is the source of the 31 T cell receptor beta chains below, sequenced in a study of CD8+CD57+ T cells in acquired aplastic anemia. Genomic DNA was employed as the template in profiling TCR beta VDJ and CDR3. TCRdb re-analysed the reads in MiXCR, keeping a single row per CDR3 protein. This table holds 150,000 to 200,000 distinct CDR3 sequences, around 45% found once. The material sequenced was sorted CD4+, CD8+, or CD8+CD57+ T cells (not recorded which) from PBMCs. These receptors were taken from a human donor in good health.

This clonotype was detected a few times. The rearrangement links TRBV6-2 or TRBV6-3 to TRBJ1-5, with TRBD1 as a possible D gene (6 bases). The V end lost 3 bases, the J end lost 2 bases, and 11 bases lay between the germline ends. Germline V CDR1 and CDR2: MNHEY, SVGEGT. The CDR3 length is 15 residues. The CDR3 region is CASSYPHRGNQPQHF. The CDR3 coding sequence is TGTGCCAGCAGTTATCCCCACAGGGGCAATCAGCCCCAGCATTTT.

This clonotype was observed at least ten times. This chain links TRBV2 with TRBJ2-1; TRBD2 matches at 8 bases. The V segment lost 9 bases and the J segment 3 bases; nucleotides outside the gene matches: 7. This CDR3 is built from 14 residues. CDR1 is SNHLY and CDR2 is FYNNEI in the germline V gene. DNA of the CDR3: TGTGCCAGGCCTACTAGCGGAGGCTACAATGAGCAGTTCTTC. It is translated as CARPTSGGYNEQFF.

In this sample, this clonotype turned up many times. J is TRBJ1-5 and V is TRBV10-3, with D unclear. The CDR3 has 12 amino acids. V lost 3 bases and J 7 bases, leaving 7 bases between the germline ends. The V gene's germline CDR1 is ENHRY and CDR2 SYGVKD. CDR3 sequence reads: CAISEAGQPQHF. CDR3 DNA sequence: TGTGCCATCAGTGAAGCAGGCCAGCCCCAGCATTTT.

This clonotype was counted ten times or more. The chain is built from TRBV20-1 and TRBJ2-3; 11 positions agree with TRBD2. The CDR3 loop spans 17 amino acids. After removal of 2 bases from V and 0 bases from J, the junction contained 7 bases not matched to a gene. Germline CDR1 is DFQATT and CDR2 is SNEGSKA (reference sequence). The DNA for the CDR3 is TGCAGTGCTAGACTAGCGGGGGGCCAGGGTAGCACAGATACGCAGTATTTT. It is translated as CSARLAGGQGSTDTQYF.

This clonotype was counted at least ten times. This chain uses TRBV20-1 with TRBJ2-1, with 12 bases aligning to TRBD2. Germline V gene lookup returns CDR1 DFQATT and CDR2 SNEGSKA (reference sequence). The CDR3 is made up of 13 amino acids. J was trimmed by 7 bases and V by 2 bases; bases with no gene match: 0. The CDR3 is CSARLAGGNEQFF. CDR3 coding DNA: TGCAGTGCTAGACTAGCGGGAGGGAATGAGCAGTTCTTC.

DNA of the CDR3: TGCAGTGCTGATTCCGGGACAGGGCAAGAGACCCAGTACTTC. Its protein product is CSADSGTGQETQYF. The chain is built from TRBV20-1 and TRBJ2-5; 9 positions match TRBD1. This CDR3 region has 14 residues. Germline V gene data show CDR1 as DFQATT and CDR2 as SNEGSKA (reference sequence). The trim removed 5 bases at V and 2 bases at J, leaving 6 bases unmatched.

This clonotype was detected ten times or more. The genes are TRBV7-9 and TRBJ2-5; 8 nucleotides align to TRBD1. The germline CDR1 and CDR2 sequences are SEHNR and FQNEAQ (reference sequence). Trimming removed 5 bases from V and 5 bases from J; junction bases left unmatched: 10. There are 15 residues in the CDR3. CDR3 nucleotide sequence: TGTGCCAGCAGCATCGACCAGGGGGCCTGGGAGACCCAGTACTTC. Translation gives CASSIDQGAWETQYF.

To note about this clonotype: The germline gene is not matched at one end of the junction; a read error may be the cause. The chain joins TRBV5-1 to TRBJ1-2, with TRBD1 matching 9 bases. Germline-derived CDR1 and CDR2 are SGHRS and YFSETQ. This CDR3 region has 15 residues. The CDR3 sequence: CTSSPDPGTGSGYTF. CDR3 nucleotide sequence: TGCACCAGCAGCCCAGACCCCGGGACAGGGTCCGGCTACACCTTC.

This clonotype occurred many times. This rearrangement joins TRBV6-6 to TRBJ2-7; 7 bases are shared with TRBD1. The CDR3 extends over 13 amino acids. The germline CDR1 and CDR2 sequences are MNHNY and SVGAGI (reference sequence). With 2 bases clipped from V and 7 bases from J, the junction kept 5 bases outside the gene matches. Here the CDR3 DNA reads TGTGCCAGCAGTTACATAGGGGGCGGAGAGCAGTACTTC. This sequence encodes CASSYIGGGEQYF.

This CDR3 reads CATNDRANTGELFF. The CDR3 nucleotides are TGTGCCACTAACGACAGGGCGAACACCGGGGAGCTGTTTTTT. The rearrangement joins TRBV24-1 to TRBJ2-2; 7 nucleotides line up with TRBD1. CDR1 KGHDR and CDR2 SFDVKD come from the germline V gene. V was clipped by 10 bases and J by 0 bases; unmatched bases: 4. CDR3 length: 14 residues.

There are a few counts of this clonotype. This chain connects TRBV4-2 to TRBJ2-7, with D unclear. Germline CDR1 and CDR2: LGHNA and YNFKEQ. V was pared by 0 bases and J by 0 bases, with 12 bases between. The CDR3 has 16 residues. CDR3 DNA: TGTGCCAGCAGCCAAGAAGGCCTGAGAAACTCCTACGAGCAGTACTTC. Amino acids: CASSQEGLRNSYEQYF.

With regard to this clonotype: A single base separates this from a much larger clone, so it may be a read error. V usage is TRBV5-1 and J usage is TRBJ1-1; D possibly corresponds to TRBD1 (5 bases). The V end was cut by 4 bases, the J end by 7 bases, with 14 bases between. The CDR3 covers 13 residues. The germline V gene encodes CDR1 SGHRS and CDR2 YFSETQ. The CDR3 DNA reads as TGCGCCAGCAGCCGGGACGAAGCTATTGAAGCTTTCTTT. Translation: CASSRDEAIEAFF.

This clonotype was seen repeatedly, ten times or more. This rearrangement joins TRBV7-2 to TRBJ1-2; D perhaps matches TRBD1 (5 bases). V was shortened by 5 bases and J by 5 bases, with 18 bases between the two germline ends. The germline V gene has CDR1 SGHTA and CDR2 FQGNSA. The CDR3 spans 15 residues. This CDR3 is CASSLRGELGYGYTF. The CDR3 DNA reads TGTGCCAGCAGCCTTAGGGGTGAGCTAGGGTATGGCTACACCTTC.

This chain links TRBV25-1 with TRBJ1-1, with D uncertain. The CDR3 contains 13 residues. V was trimmed by 2 bases and J by 2 bases, leaving 6 bases between them. In germline, CDR1 is MGHDK, CDR2 SYGVNS. CDR3 DNA: TGTGCCAGCAGTGAAACCACAAACACTGAAGCTTTCTTT. This gives the protein CASSETTNTEAFF.

This clonotype has a count of ten or more. This chain connects TRBV6-4 to TRBJ1-1, with D tentatively TRBD1 (5 bases). The germline V gene has CDR1 MRHNA and CDR2 SNTAGT. The CDR3 totals 14 residues. Trimming shortened V by 6 bases and J by 8 bases, and 19 bases separated the two germline ends. CDR3 nucleotides: TGTGCCAGCAGACGATCTCCGGGACCGGGGGAAGCTTTCTTT. This codes for CASRRSPGPGEAFF.

A remark on this clonotype: It may be a read error: a sequence one base away is much more abundant. CDR3 sequence reads: CARRLVQETQYF. In DNA, the CDR3 is TGCGCCAGAAGGTTGGTCCAAGAGACCCAGTACTTC. The chain is built from TRBV5-1 and TRBJ2-5; D is unclear. Per the germline V gene, CDR1 is SGHRS and CDR2 is YFSETQ. The CDR3 spans 12 residues. Trimming took off 8 bases at V and 1 base at J, with 9 bases between the two ends. The whole variable domain, filled in from reference TRBV5-1 and TRBJ2-5, reads KAGVTQTPRYLIKTRGQQVTLSCSPISGHRSVSWYQQTPGQGLQFLFEYFSETQRNKGNFPGRFSGRQFSNSRSEMNVSTLELGDSALYLCARRLVQETQYFGPGTRLLVL.

This clonotype turned up a few times. The genes are TRBV6-1 and TRBJ2-3; TRBD2 aligns across 7 bases. The CDR3 is 15 amino acids. In germline, CDR1 is MNHNS, CDR2 SASEGT. After removal of 6 bases from V and 5 bases from J, the junction contained 11 bases not matched to a gene. The CDR3 reads CASSRQGGSVDTQYF. In DNA form, the CDR3 reads TGTGCCAGCAGCCGCCAGGGCGGGAGTGTAGATACGCAGTATTTT.

V usage is TRBV4-2 and J usage is TRBJ2-7, with TRBD1 as a possible D gene (6 bases). The germline CDR1 and CDR2 sequences are LGHNA and YNFKEQ. This CDR3 has 14 amino acids. V shed 0 bases and J shed 5 bases, with 11 bases lying between them. Written as DNA, the CDR3 is TGTGCCAGCAGCCAAGATGTGGGGGCCCACGAGCAGTACTTC. This encodes CASSQDVGAHEQYF.

Written as DNA, the CDR3 is TGTGCCTGGAGTGGTGAGCCAGGACTAGGCTGCGAGCAGTACTTC. It specifies CAWSGEPGLGCEQYF. The gene calls are TRBV30 and TRBJ2-7, with 7 bases matching TRBD2. Unmatched junction bases numbered 12, after V lost 1 base and J lost 6 bases. CDR1 and CDR2 from the germline V gene are GTSNPN and SVGIG (reference sequence). The CDR3 consists of 15 residues. Supplemented by reference TRBV30 and TRBJ2-7, the full variable domain reads SQTIHQWPATLVQPVGSPLSLECTVEGTSNPNLYWYRQAAGRGLQLLFYSVGIGQISSEVPQNLSASRPQDRQFILSSKKLLLSDSGFYLCAWSGEPGLGCEQYFGPGTRLTVT.

The J gene is TRBJ2-5, the V gene TRBV3-1; 14 nucleotides line up with TRBD2. The CDR3 totals 15 residues. CDR1 is LGHDT and CDR2 is YNNKEL in the germline V gene (reference sequence). Trimming removed 3 bases from V and 10 bases from J; junction bases left unmatched: 7. CDR3 coding DNA: TGTGCCAGCAGCCACTCAGGACTAGCGGGAGGTCGCCAGTACTTC. Encoded protein: CASSHSGLAGGRQYF.

This clonotype was counted at least ten times. The V call is TRBV12-3 or TRBV12-4, the J call TRBJ2-7; TRBD2 aligns across 7 bases. The V segment lost 3 bases and the J segment 2 bases; nucleotides outside the gene matches: 4. The CDR3 extends over 14 amino acids. CDR3 residues: CASSFFGGTYEQYF. The CDR3, as DNA: TGTGCCAGCAGTTTTTTCGGGGGGACCTACGAGCAGTACTTC.

The chain links TRBV19 to TRBJ1-5, with a tentative D call TRBD1 (6 bases). V was pared by 2 bases and J by 2 bases, with 16 bases between. CDR3 length: 17 amino acids. CDR1 and CDR2 (germline): LNHDA, SQIVND (reference sequence). The CDR3 spells CASSIRQGRGGNQPQHF. The CDR3 DNA follows: TGTGCCAGTAGTATAAGGCAGGGGAGGGGTGGCAATCAGCCCCAGCATTTT.

This clonotype has ten or more counts. The chain has TRBV19 and TRBJ1-2, with D perhaps TRBD1 (6 bases). CDR1 and CDR2 from the germline V gene are LNHDA and SQIVND (reference sequence). V gave up 4 bases and J gave up 7 bases, with 13 bases separating them. This CDR3 is 13 amino acids long. CDR3 DNA sequence: TGTGCCAGTAGTACTGCTGGGGGCTCTGGCTACACCTTC. This encodes CASSTAGGSGYTF.

This clonotype has ten or more counts. The chain uses TRBV20-1 and TRBJ2-1; 9 bases agree with TRBD1. With 1 base clipped from V and 6 bases from J, the junction kept 10 bases outside the gene matches. The CDR3 is made up of 16 amino acids. Germline V gene lookup returns CDR1 DFQATT and CDR2 SNEGSKA (reference sequence). The chain's CDR3 is CSARGFGTGFINEQFF. The DNA for the CDR3 is TGCAGTGCTAGAGGATTTGGGACAGGGTTTATCAATGAGCAGTTCTTC.

A note on this clonotype: Because it lacks the conserved phenylalanine or tryptophan at the end, this CDR3 is likely a read error. J is TRBJ2-1 and V is TRBV25-1; TRBD1 matches 7 bases. Trimming at V came to 0 bases and at J to 6 bases, leaving 5 bases not matched to a gene. The germline CDR1 and CDR2 sequences are MGHDK and SYGVNS. CDR3 length equals 15 residues. The chain's CDR3 is CASSEYATGPNEQFL. Written as DNA, the CDR3 is TGTGCCAGCAGTGAATATGCGACAGGGCCCAATGAGCAGTTCCTC.

The V gene is TRBV25-1, the J gene TRBJ1-1, with 7 nucleotides matching TRBD1. This CDR3 is built from 14 residues. The J segment lost 4 bases and the V segment lost 6 bases, leaving 8 bases of the junction unmatched. The germline V gene has CDR1 MGHDK and CDR2 SYGVNS. DNA of the CDR3: TGTGCCAGCAGCTCAGGGGGTGAGGGCACTGAAGCTTTCTTT. This translates into CASSSGGEGTEAFF.

This clonotype was recorded many times. The V and J genes are TRBV10-3 and TRBJ2-7; the D is unclear. The CDR3 sequence is 16 residues long. Trimming pared 8 bases from V and 0 bases from J, leaving 20 bases between. Per germline, CDR1 ENHRY and CDR2 SYGVKD. The DNA for the CDR3 is TGTGCCATCTCACCATTATCAGGCCAAAGCTCCTACGAGCAGTACTTC. Translated, it gives CAISPLSGQSSYEQYF.

This clonotype was seen once. The chain couples TRBV29-1 to TRBJ1-2; D is unresolved. V was cut by 4 bases and J by 6 bases, with 12 bases left in between. Germline V gene sequence: CDR1 SQVTM, CDR2 ANQGSEA. The CDR3 is made up of 12 amino acids. CDR3 loop: CSVGTTGNGYTF. The CDR3 nucleotides are TGCAGCGTTGGAACAACGGGAAATGGCTACACCTTC.

This clonotype showed up many times. The rearrangement uses TRBV7-3 and TRBJ1-2, with D perhaps matching TRBD1 (5 bases). The CDR3 loop spans 14 amino acids. The germline CDR1 and CDR2 sequences are SGHTA and FQGTGA. Trimming cost V 2 bases and J 5 bases, with 12 bases left between them. CDR3 in amino acids: CASSLAGTGYGYTF. The CDR3 DNA follows: TGTGCCAGCAGCTTAGCCGGGACGGGGTATGGCTACACCTTC.

This clonotype showed up many times. The chain combines TRBV5-1 with TRBJ2-3, with D uncertain. The CDR3 sequence is 15 residues long. Germline CDR1 reads SGHRS; CDR2 reads YFSETQ. Trimming removed 5 bases at V and 0 bases at J, with 13 bases between. DNA for the CDR3: TGCGCCAGCAGAATACGTCCGACTAGCACAGATACGCAGTATTTT. Its protein is CASRIRPTSTDTQYF.

This clonotype occurred a few times. A much larger clone differs from this one at a single base, so this may be a read error. The conserved final phenylalanine or tryptophan is absent from the CDR3, which likely points to a read error. The rearrangement joins TRBV20-1 to TRBJ2-3, with D perhaps matching TRBD1 (6 bases). The germline CDR1 and CDR2 sequences are DFQATT and SNEGSKA (reference sequence). CDR3 size: 13 residues. The CDR3 loop reads CSWAGDEGDTQYL. The CDR3 DNA reads TGCAGCTGGGCAGGGGATGAGGGAGATACGCAGTATCTT.